This T cell receptor beta chain originates from a study of T cell changes during pregnancy in multiple sclerosis. Produced via immunoSEQ multiplex PCR; TCRdb's table is partial and in-frame only. The data contain 75,000 to 90,000 clones, around 93% of them singletons. The CDR3 totals 13 residues. CDR1 and CDR2 (germline): LNHDA, SQIVND (reference sequence). The J segment lost 5 bases and the V segment lost 7 bases, leaving 6 bases of the junction unmatched. This rearrangement joins TRBV19 to TRBJ1-1, with TRBD1 matching 8 bases. Sequenced material: PBMCs, taken in the first trimester of pregnancy. This receptor was taken from a female donor in good health, serving as a control in a pregnancy study. Some clones in this sample may be carry-over from other donors' samples. This chain's CDR3 is CASIKDRATEAFF. CDR3 nucleotides: TGTGCCAGTATAAAGGACAGGGCAACTGAAGCTTTCTTT.